The table lists the clone carrying this TCR beta chain with a few counts. Its target is unknown. This entry comes from a study of T-cell reconstitution after alpha-beta-depleted transplantation in children. Whole-study results and caveats: Surviving recipient cells, namely T cells and thymic progenitors, were the source of high day-60 TCRbeta diversity in some patients. Newly produced T cells mostly accounted for T-cell counts and diversity one year post-transplant.

V lost 5 bases to trimming and J lost 6 bases; unmatched junction nucleotides: 14. The germline V gene has CDR1 SGHAT and CDR2 FQNNGV. The CDR3 runs to 18 residues. Library preparation (for TCRbeta) was performed with unique molecular identifiers. TCRdb reprocessed the PCR reads via MiXCR and lists one record per CDR3 protein. Of approximately 230,000 distinct CDR3 sequences listed, around 25% are singletons. The specimen was PBMCs, collected before TCRalphabeta/CD19-depleted stem cell transplant. V and J are TRBV11-2 and TRBJ2-3, with TRBD2 matching over 13 bases. This receptor was identified in a girl aged 2-10 years with Fanconi anemia, due to receive a stem cell transplant. Here the CDR3 reads CASSATHTSGGASDTQYF. In DNA, the CDR3 is TGTGCCAGCAGCGCGACCCATACTAGCGGGGGGGCCTCTGATACGCAGTATTTT.